The rows below give T cell receptor beta chains drawn from one sample of a study of CD8 T cells in ankylosing spondylitis. TCRdb reprocessed the 5' RACE reads with MiXCR, giving one entry per CDR3 protein. The top ten clones hold roughly 4.2% of a sample with nearly 250,000 distinct CDR3 sequences, 30% to 40% of them seen once. The sample was blood, either unsorted or a sorted T cell fraction (not recorded which). The receptors stem from a male donor with ankylosing spondylitis or in good health (not recorded which). Both conserved end residues are part of each CDR3. A D gene is named only where the DNA matches it firmly. Clone size is not always given. Where it is, it says once, few, many or a class for expanded clones.

>TRBJ1-2|TRBV20-1|-|TRBD1
TGCAGTGCTAGAGATGGGACAGCCCATGGCTACACCTTC
CSARDGTAHGYTF
>TRBJ2-1|TRBV27|-|TRBD2
TGCACCAGCGCCTACCGGGGGGGACGGTACAATGAGCAGTTCTTC
CTSAYRGGRYNEQFF
>TRBJ2-3|TRBV29-1|-|TRBD1
TGCAGCGTTGAAGTCGTTGGGACAGCCTACACAGATACGCAGTATTTT
CSVEVVGTAYTDTQYF
>TRBJ1-6|TRBV7-9|-|TRBD1
TGTGCCAGCAGCCCAGACAGGGCTGAGTCACCCCTCCACTTT
CASSPDRAESPLHF
>TRBJ2-7|TRBV12-2|-|-
TGTGCAAGTCGCTTAGATGGCGGGGGGATATCCTACGAGCAGTACTTC
CASRLDGGGISYEQYF
>TRBJ2-2|TRBV9|few|-
TGTGCCAGCAGCCTTCGGACTGCCGGGGAGCTGTTTTTT
CASSLRTAGELFF
>TRBJ2-2|TRBV4-1|-|-
TGCGCCAGCAGCCAAGCTAAAGACGTATCGAACACCGGGGAGCTGTTTTTT
CASSQAKDVSNTGELFF
>TRBJ2-5|TRBV12-3/TRBV12-4|few|TRBD2
TGTGCCAGCAAACCGGGACTAGTGAAGACCCAGTACTTC
CASKPGLVKTQYF
>TRBJ2-7|TRBV20-1|few|-
TGCAGTGCTAGTCAGGGGTCCTACGAGCAGTACTTC
CSASQGSYEQYF
>TRBJ2-1|TRBV5-5|-|-
TGTGCCAGCAGCTTGGCATGGGGGCAGTTCTTC
CASSLAWGQFF
>TRBJ2-1|TRBV5-1|-|-
TGCGCCAGCAGCTTGGAGGGTTACCCTTACAATGAGCAGTTCTTC
CASSLEGYPYNEQFF
>TRBJ2-3|TRBV30|-|-
TGTGCCTGGAGTATTCTAAGGACAACTAGGCCAGATACGCAGTATTTT
CAWSILRTTRPDTQYF
>TRBJ2-1|TRBV4-2|few|TRBD2
TGTGCCAGCAGCCGTACCCGGGGGGGTTCAGATGAGCAGTTCTTC
CASSRTRGGSDEQFF
>TRBJ2-7|TRBV20-1|-|TRBD2
TGCAGTGCTAGGTTTGGTCTAGCGGGGGGCCTCTACGAGCAGTACTTC
CSARFGLAGGLYEQYF
>TRBJ2-7|TRBV7-6|few|TRBD2
TGTGCCAGCAGCTTAGGGAGCGGGGGGATCTACGAGCAGTACTTC
CASSLGSGGIYEQYF